This T cell receptor (beta chain) was sequenced for a study of T cell clusters in autoimmune cytopenias (dated by TCRdb to the late 2010s). Regarding the research as a whole: Of the approximately 42 healthy donor controls, approximately 24 were female, and the group had a mean age of 56 years and a median age of about 63 years. TRB sequencing reached a median depth of approximately 50,000 reads per sample and yielded a median of about 2,500 distinct TRB clonotypes per sample. Alongside healthy, CLL and autoimmune hepatitis controls, autoimmune cytopenia patients had their peripheral blood TRB and IGH repertoires sequenced at active disease and again during treatment follow-up. The study aimed to test whether autoimmune cytopenia patients carry a disease-specific immune repertoire signature usable as a blood-based biomarker. For primary cytopenia, the controls were about 25 age-matched healthy donors, and for secondary cytopenia, the controls were 14 age-matched CLL patients. Repertoires from autoimmune hepatitis patients were compared with those of approximately 23 healthy donors matched for age and sex.

Per sample, about 230 ng of peripheral blood genomic DNA, approximately 38,000 genome equivalents, was used for TRB amplification. TRB rearrangements were amplified by multiplex PCR following a touch-down protocol, with the TRB-A and TRB-B primer pools mixed in one tube. Two consecutive PCR reactions with Phusion HS II polymerase added Illumina adapters and sample indices to the amplicons. After gel purification with the NucleoSpin Gel and PCR Clean-up kit, the amplicons were quantified by Qubit and checked for quality on an Agilent 2100 Bioanalyzer. Sequencing of the libraries was performed on an Illumina MiSeq with 600-cycle, single-indexed, paired-end runs. The authors' pipeline ran thus. Alignment and assembly of TRB reads were performed with MiXCR version 2.1.12 and the default MiXCR reference library. A clone was defined by each unique CDR3 nucleotide sequence, and analysis was restricted to productive sequences with at least two reads. Alpha-parameterized diversity profiles (alpha 0 to 5), including the Shannon (alpha 1) and Simpson (alpha 2) indices, were computed with an R script to assess repertoire diversity. Combinatorial TRB VJ usage was computed with the tcR package and compared between cohorts by principal component analysis with ade4. GLIPH clustering of TCRbeta CDR3s was carried out on cohort pairs matched by age and read depth, and cluster frequencies were compared by Wilcoxon test. The reads went through TCRdb reprocessing, and each CDR3 protein sequence gets one entry with no DNA. The V and J calls follow TCRdb's processing rather than the paper's. The table for this sample shows over 3,500 distinct CDR3 sequences. Approximately 37% of the sample comes from the top ten.

For CDR1 and CDR2, the germline V gene lists SGHDT and YYEEEE. The CDR3 covers 15 residues, taking in both the cysteine and the phenylalanine. DNA was not recorded. Worth noting for this clonotype: No cognate antigen has been identified for it.

Here is what the overall study found, with its caveats: In the comparison of secondary cytopenia with CLL, no cluster-lack signature showed up, apparently because the dominant lymphoma-associated repertoire masked the signature. Shifts in the TRB repertoire, including less even repertoires in secondary cytopenia and CLL, were mostly a reflection of lymphoma bias and not of autoimmunity. Healthy donors showed 2.5 to 3.5-fold more exclusive TRB clusters than active autoimmune hepatitis patients, consistent with an autoimmunity-wide signature. The T cell clusters were only ever defined in silico, so experimental validation of their functional role was still needed. GLIPH results suggested that primary autoimmune cytopenia patients were missing physiological T cell clusters, with under 55 clusters found only in healthy donors compared with approximately 15 found only in patients.

These data are also associated with another study on T cell repertoires in aging, cancer and after chemotherapy. As the second publication notes: Six donor age groups were covered, ranging from 30 or younger up to 70 or older, and each group contained at least three individuals. Control TCR repertoires from healthy donors were recorded across several months to years, and re-sampling revealed clear clonal overlap. The complete dataset included around 8.8 million TCR reads. Untreated patients with hematological or solid cancers showed significantly lower blood TCR diversity and higher clonality than age-matched healthy donors. In healthy donors, the decline in TCR diversity with age was mainly explained by loss of richness, whereas in cancer patients loss of evenness was also found to contribute. In both cancer cohorts, median generation probability rose over the chemotherapy interval, which suggests that the repertoire was reconstituted through rebound thymic output. It was noted by the authors that conclusions about immunological memory after chemotherapy cannot be drawn from the repertoire data. To examine immunoaging and T cell reconstitution after chemotherapy, the study profiled TCR beta repertoires in peripheral blood from healthy donors and cancer patients. Alongside around 97 healthy donors serving as a reference group, the cohort included roughly 220 cancer patients, of whom around 91 had hematological cancers and 124 had solid cancers. Processing of the TRB sequences was carried out with MiXCR versions 2.12 and 3.0.5. Repertoire metrics included Shannon diversity, evenness, clonality (one minus evenness), and alpha-parameterized diversity profiles from alpha 0 to 5. Generation probabilities of clones in paired pre- and post-chemotherapy samples were computed with the IGoR algorithm.

The chain was built from TRBV5-6 and TRBJ1-2; with no DNA, the TCRdb D assignment of TRBD1 cannot be verified. Sequenced material: peripheral blood. The TCR originated in a human donor in good health. The CDR3 has the sequence CASSLVGQANYGYTF.